This section outlines one TCR beta chain sequence together with its context. Its matching antigen is unknown. The V gene's germline CDR1 is SGDLS and CDR2 YYNGEE. The CDR3 is made up of 13 amino acids. The V gene lost 3 bases and the J gene lost 8 bases, with 14 bases spanning the gap. TCRdb's copy holds only in-frame clones and misses some; the assay was immunoSEQ multiplex PCR. The table shows approximately 64,000 clones, with about 90% occurring only once. These data are taken from a study of T cells in localized non-small cell lung cancer. Findings and caveats of the study: Adjacent lung tissue had a median approximately 57 of the top 100 clones found in the tumor. Prolonged overall survival went with higher T cell density in the blood. Sequencing was limited to one tumor region, leaving the possibility of heterogeneity open. Uninvolved adjacent lung had more T cell clonality than any other tissue, topping tumor.

The TCR comes from a woman aged 35 to 75 with stage I lung adenocarcinoma. This sample comprised peripheral blood, obtained before any cancer treatment. V usage is TRBV9 and J usage is TRBJ1-1, with TRBD1 as a possible D gene (5 bases). CDR3 loop: CASSATTESEAFF. The CDR3 bases are TGTGCCAGCAGCGCCACGACAGAATCCGAAGCTTTCTTT.